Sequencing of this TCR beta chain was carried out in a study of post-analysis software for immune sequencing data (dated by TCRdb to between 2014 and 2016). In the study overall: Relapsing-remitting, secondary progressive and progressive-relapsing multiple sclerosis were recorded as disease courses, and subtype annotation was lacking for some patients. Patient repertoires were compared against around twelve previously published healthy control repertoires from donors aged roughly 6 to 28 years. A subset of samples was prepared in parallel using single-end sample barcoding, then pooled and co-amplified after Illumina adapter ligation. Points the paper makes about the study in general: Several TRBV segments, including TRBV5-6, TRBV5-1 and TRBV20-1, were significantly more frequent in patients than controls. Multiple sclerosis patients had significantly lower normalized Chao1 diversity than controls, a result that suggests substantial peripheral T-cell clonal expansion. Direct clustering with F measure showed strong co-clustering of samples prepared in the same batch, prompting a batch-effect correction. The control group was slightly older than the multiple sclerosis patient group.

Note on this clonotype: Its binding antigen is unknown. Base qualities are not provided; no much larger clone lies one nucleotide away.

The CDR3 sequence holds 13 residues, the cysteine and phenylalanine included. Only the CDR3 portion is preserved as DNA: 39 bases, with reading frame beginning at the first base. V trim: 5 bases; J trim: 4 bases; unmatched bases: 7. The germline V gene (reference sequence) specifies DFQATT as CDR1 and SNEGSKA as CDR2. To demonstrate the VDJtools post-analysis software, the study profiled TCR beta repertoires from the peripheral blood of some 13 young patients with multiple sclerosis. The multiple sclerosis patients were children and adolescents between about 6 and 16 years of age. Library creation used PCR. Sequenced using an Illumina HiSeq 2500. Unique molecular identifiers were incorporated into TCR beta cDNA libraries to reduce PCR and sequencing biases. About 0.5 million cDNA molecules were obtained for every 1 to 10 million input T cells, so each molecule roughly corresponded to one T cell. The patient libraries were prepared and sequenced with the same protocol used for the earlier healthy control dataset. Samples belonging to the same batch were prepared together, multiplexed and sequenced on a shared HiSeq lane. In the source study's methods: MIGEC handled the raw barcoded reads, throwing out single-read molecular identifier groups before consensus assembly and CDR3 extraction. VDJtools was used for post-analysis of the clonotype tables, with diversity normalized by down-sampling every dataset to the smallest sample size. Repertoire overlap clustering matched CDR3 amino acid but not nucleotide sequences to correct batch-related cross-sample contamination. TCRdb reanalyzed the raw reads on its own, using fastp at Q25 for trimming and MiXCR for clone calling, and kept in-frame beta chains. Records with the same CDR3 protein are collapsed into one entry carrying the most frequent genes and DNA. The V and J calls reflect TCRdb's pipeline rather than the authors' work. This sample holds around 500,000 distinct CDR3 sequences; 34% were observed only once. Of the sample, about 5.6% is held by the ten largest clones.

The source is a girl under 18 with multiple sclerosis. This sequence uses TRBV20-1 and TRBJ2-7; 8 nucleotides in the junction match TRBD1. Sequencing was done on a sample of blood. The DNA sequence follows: TGCAGTGCTCCCGGGACAGGACGGTACGAGCAGTACTTC. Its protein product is CSAPGTGRYEQYF.